Presented here are 19 T cell receptor beta chains from one specimen sequenced in a study of blood T cell repertoires in COVID-19 (TCRdb year 2020). Libraries were built with the immunoSEQ multiplex PCR assay. TCRdb retrieved this table from immuneACCESS and kept in-frame rearrangements only. Not all clones are present; in checked studies, unresolved V genes account for under half, and no reason is known for the remainder. The sample profile shows about 180,000 clones; about nine tenths of them were found once. 1.9% of the sample belongs to the ten largest clones. Sequenced input: peripheral blood. The receptors were sampled from a man between 18 and 29 years old who had recovered from COVID-19.

The V gene is TRBV5-1, the J gene TRBJ2-3, with 8 positions matching TRBD2. This CDR3 is 16 amino acids long. Germline V gene sequence: CDR1 SGHRS, CDR2 YFSETQ. With V trimmed by 0 bases and J by 4 bases, 7 bases remained unmatched. This chain's CDR3 is CASSLAAGRVSDTQYF. CDR3 DNA: TGCGCCAGCAGCTTGGCCGCCGGGAGGGTGTCAGATACGCAGTATTTT. Based on the CDR3 plus reference TRBV5-1 and TRBJ2-3, the full variable domain is KAGVTQTPRYLIKTRGQQVTLSCSPISGHRSVSWYQQTPGQGLQFLFEYFSETQRNKGNFPGRFSGRQFSNSRSEMNVSTLELGDSALYLCASSLAAGRVSDTQYFGPGTRLTVL.

This chain joins TRBV2 and TRBJ1-5; tentative D call: TRBD1 (5 bases). The V end was cut by 4 bases, the J end by 4 bases, with 11 bases between. The germline V gene encodes CDR1 SNHLY and CDR2 FYNNEI. The CDR3 runs 14 residues. The CDR3 nucleotides read TGTGCCAGCAGTGCCCCGGCAGGGAATCAGCCCCAGCATTTT. It encodes CASSAPAGNQPQHF.

For this clone: The sample has other DNA sequences that encode this CDR3 too. The gene calls are TRBV5-1 and TRBJ2-2, with TRBD2 matching over 10 bases. Germline V gives CDR1 SGHRS, CDR2 YFSETQ. V gave up 2 bases and J gave up 0 bases; unmatched junction bases: 4. This CDR3 has 17 residues. The CDR3 sequence: CASSFGTSDPNTGELFF. The CDR3 DNA follows: TGCGCCAGCAGCTTCGGGACTAGCGACCCGAACACCGGGGAGCTGTTTTTT.

The V call is TRBV6-1, the J call TRBJ2-7; TRBD1 aligns across 9 bases. Germline assignment: CDR1 MNHNS and CDR2 SASEGT. V lost 2 bases and J lost 1; bases outside the gene matches: 3. This CDR3 contains 15 residues. CDR3 in amino acids: CASSEWGTGSYEQYF. CDR3 DNA: TGTGCCAGCAGTGAATGGGGGACAGGGTCCTACGAGCAGTACTTC.

This chain joins TRBV3-1 (or the pseudogene TRBV3-2) and TRBJ1-1, with D perhaps matching TRBD1 (5 bases). Germline loops: CDR1 LGHDT, CDR2 YNNKEL (reference sequence). V lost 0 bases to trimming and J lost 1 base, with 12 bases between them. The CDR3 is made up of 16 amino acids. CDR3 in DNA: TGTGCCAGCAGCCAAGATCATTGGGGGGGGAACACTGAAGCTTTCTTT. This encodes CASSQDHWGGNTEAFF.

The CDR3 DNA is TGTGCCAGCACTCCCGGGACTATGAGCTCCTACGAGCAGTACTTC. Amino acids: CASTPGTMSSYEQYF. The chain has TRBV11-2 and TRBJ2-7, with 7 bases lining up with TRBD2. This CDR3 region has 15 residues. CDR1 SGHAT and CDR2 FQNNGV come from the germline V gene. V lost 7 bases to trimming and J lost 0 bases; unmatched junction nucleotides: 9. Combining the CDR3 with reference TRBV11-2 and TRBJ2-7 gives the whole variable domain EAGVAQSPRYKIIEKRQSVAFWCNPISGHATLYWYQQILGQGPKLLIQFQNNGVVDDSQLPKDRFSAERLKGVDSTLKIQPAKLEDSAVYLCASTPGTMSSYEQYFGPGTRLTVT.

The table lists this clone with a count of one. V gene TRBV19 combines with J gene TRBJ1-1; 8 bases are a match to TRBD1. After removal of 2 bases from V and 0 bases from J, the junction contained 8 bases not matched to a gene. Germline loops: CDR1 LNHDA, CDR2 SQIVND (reference sequence). The CDR3 is made up of 17 amino acids. The CDR3 DNA is TGTGCCAGTAGTATAAGAAGAGCAGGGGGCCTGAACACTGAAGCTTTCTTT. As protein: CASSIRRAGGLNTEAFF.

The DNA of the CDR3 is TGTGCCAGTCTTCCGCCAGGCACTCGGGGTGAAAAACTGTTTTTT. Amino acids: CASLPPGTRGEKLFF. The rearrangement links TRBV19 to TRBJ1-4; no clear D. This CDR3 has 15 amino acids. Per the germline V gene, CDR1 is LNHDA and CDR2 is SQIVND (reference sequence). Trimming shortened V by 8 bases and J by 7 bases, and 20 bases separated the two germline ends. The full variable domain, rest sourced from reference TRBV19 and TRBJ1-4, is DGGITQSPKYLFRKEGQNVTLSCEQNLNHDAMYWYRQDPGQGLRLIYYSQIVNDFQKGDIAEGYSVSREKKESFPLTVTSAQKNPTAFYLCASLPPGTRGEKLFFGSGTQLSVL.

V and J are TRBV30 and TRBJ1-6; no clear D. V lost 1 base to trimming and J lost 4 bases, with 5 bases between them. The CDR3 is made up of 13 amino acids. Looked up from germline, CDR1 is GTSNPN and CDR2 is SVGIG (reference sequence). The CDR3 coding sequence is TGTGCCTGGAGTGGAGAGTATAATTCACCCCTCCACTTT. Protein sequence: CAWSGEYNSPLHF.

The gene calls are TRBV5-1 and TRBJ2-2, with 13 positions matching TRBD2. CDR1 is SGHRS and CDR2 is YFSETQ in the germline V gene. CDR3 size: 16 residues. Unmatched junction bases numbered 3, after V lost 4 bases and J lost 3 bases. Here the CDR3 DNA reads TGCGCCAGCAGCGGGGGACTAGCGGGGTACACCGGGGAGCTGTTTTTT. It specifies CASSGGLAGYTGELFF.

The rearrangement links TRBV11-2 to TRBJ1-6; 7 positions match TRBD1. With V trimmed by 10 bases and J by 9 bases, 12 bases remained unmatched. CDR3 size: 14 residues. Germline assignment: CDR1 SGHAT and CDR2 FQNNGV. The CDR3 sequence is CATQLRQGPSPLHF. CDR3 bases: TGTGCCACCCAACTAAGACAGGGCCCTTCACCCCTCCACTTT.

The rearrangement links TRBV10-1 to TRBJ2-2; D is undetermined. V lost 8 bases and J lost 7, with 14 bases in between. The CDR3 spans 13 residues. Per the germline V gene, CDR1 is WNHNN and CDR2 is SYGVQD (reference sequence). CDR3 amino acids: CASCGLPGGELFF. CDR3 bases: TGCGCCAGCTGTGGGCTCCCAGGCGGGGAGCTGTTTTTT.

Here the CDR3 DNA reads TGTGCCAGCACCAGGGGCAATCAGCCCCAGCATTTT. It is translated as CASTRGNQPQHF. The chain couples TRBV6-1 to TRBJ1-5; maybe TRBD1 (5 bases). V gave up 7 bases and J gave up 2 bases, with 6 bases separating them. This CDR3 has 12 residues. The V gene's germline CDR1 is MNHNS and CDR2 SASEGT.

The chain recombines TRBV5-4 with TRBJ1-4; tentative D call: TRBD1 (5 bases). Trimming removed 0 bases from V and 1 base from J, with 13 bases in between. CDR1 and CDR2 (germline): SGHNT, YYREEE (reference sequence). This CDR3 is 17 amino acids long. DNA of the CDR3: TGTGCCAGCAGCTTGGCGCCAGGGAAAGGAACTAATGAAAAACTGTTTTTT. As protein: CASSLAPGKGTNEKLFF.

The chain joins TRBV5-1 to TRBJ2-5; the D is unclear. The germline V gene encodes CDR1 SGHRS and CDR2 YFSETQ. The CDR3 is 14 residues long. V lost 0 bases and J 2 bases, leaving 8 bases between the germline ends. This CDR3 is CASSLGFGQETQYF. The CDR3 DNA reads TGCGCCAGCAGCTTGGGGTTCGGTCAAGAGACCCAGTACTTC.

This clone is a singleton in its sample. V gene TRBV10-3 combines with J gene TRBJ1-4; D possibly corresponds to TRBD1 (5 bases). V was clipped by 4 bases and J by 4 bases, with 7 bases between them. CDR1 and CDR2 from the germline V gene are ENHRY and SYGVKD. The CDR3 extends over 13 amino acids. The CDR3, as DNA: TGTGCCATCAGTGCCAGGGATAATGAAAAACTGTTTTTT. Translating gives CAISARDNEKLFF.

The chain joins TRBV5-1 to TRBJ1-1, with 10 nucleotides matching TRBD1. After removal of 3 bases from V and 3 bases from J, the junction contained 11 bases not matched to a gene. Germline V CDR1 and CDR2: SGHRS, YFSETQ. The CDR3 length is 17 residues. The DNA for the CDR3 is TGCGCCAGCAGCTGGTGGGGGACAGGGGCCTGGGACACTGAAGCTTTCTTT. This encodes CASSWWGTGAWDTEAFF.

The chain employs TRBV2 and TRBJ1-1, with D possibly TRBD1 on 5 matching bases. Between the trimmed V and J ends, which lost 8 bases and 0 bases, there was a span of 10 bases. Germline V lookup: CDR1 SNHLY, CDR2 FYNNEI. CDR3 length: 13 residues. The CDR3 DNA follows: TGTGCCAGCTACGACAGCCTGAACACTGAAGCTTTCTTT. This translates into CASYDSLNTEAFF.

The chain combines TRBV3-1 (or the pseudogene TRBV3-2) with TRBJ2-5; D is perhaps TRBD2 (6 bases). Germline CDR1 reads LGHDT; CDR2 reads YNNKEL (reference sequence). Between the trimmed V and J ends, which lost 3 bases and 2 bases, there was a span of 10 bases. This CDR3 has 14 residues. The CDR3 reads CASSHLAQQETQYF. CDR3 nucleotide sequence: TGTGCCAGCAGCCACCTAGCGCAGCAAGAGACCCAGTACTTC.